The clone carrying this T cell receptor (beta chain) has ten or more counts. The sample comes from a study of patients and donors after allogeneic stem cell transplantation. One entry per CDR3 protein results from TCRdb running MiXCR on the RT-PCR reads. The table shows 400,000 to 500,000 distinct CDR3 sequences, with approximately 16% occurring only once. Between the trimmed V and J ends, which lost 6 bases and 5 bases, there was a span of 10 bases. This CDR3 has 12 amino acids. Sequenced: blood, either unsorted or a sorted T cell fraction (not recorded which). This rearrangement joins TRBV12-3 or TRBV12-4 to TRBJ2-5; no definite D call. The TCR originated in a human donor who was either an allogeneic HSCT recipient or a stem cell or donor lymphocyte infusion donor (not recorded which). It is not recorded whose cells these are; they may come from a transplant donor. The DNA for the CDR3 is TGTGCCAGCAGAGCGAGTCGGGAGACCCAGTACTTC. Its translation: CASRASRETQYF.